Shown below are 20 T cell receptor beta chains from a single sample sequenced in a study of beta chain features in type 1 diabetes. cDNA synthesis used the whole RNA isolate, giving expressed TCRB sequences. Assay: immunoSEQ multiplex PCR; the TCRdb copy retains only in-frame clones and omits some. The sample has under 800,000 clones, around 15% seen once. The specimen sequenced was naive CD4+ T cells from blood. The receptors shown here come from a man aged 18 to 35 in good health.

This rearrangement joins TRBV5-4 to TRBJ2-2; no reliable D call. The germline gives CDR1 SGHNT, CDR2 YYREEE (reference sequence). The CDR3 covers 14 residues. Between the trimmed V and J ends, which lost 4 bases and 0 bases, there was a span of 7 bases. The CDR3 reads CASSLWANTGELFF. DNA of the CDR3: TGTGCCAGCAGCCTGTGGGCGAACACCGGGGAGCTGTTTTTT.

The chain uses TRBV5-4 and TRBJ2-3; D uncertain. Germline V gives CDR1 SGHNT, CDR2 YYREEE (reference sequence). This CDR3 comprises 13 residues. The ends were cut back, 4 bases at V and 0 bases at J, with 6 bases in the middle. CDR3 sequence: CASSTPSTDTQYF. CDR3 nucleotides: TGTGCCAGCAGCACCCCTAGCACAGATACGCAGTATTTT.

This clone was counted only a few times. V is TRBV2 and J is TRBJ1-4; unclear D gene. The CDR3 length is 13 residues. V was trimmed by 0 bases and J by 10 bases, leaving 9 bases between them. Germline V gives CDR1 SNHLY, CDR2 FYNNEI. CDR3 sequence: CASSEAGTAKLFF. CDR3 in DNA: TGTGCCAGCAGTGAAGCGGGAACGGCAAAACTGTTTTTT.

This clone was counted a few times. The V and J genes are TRBV20-1 and TRBJ2-7, with D possibly being TRBD1 (6 bases). V lost 6 bases to trimming and J lost 3 bases, with 9 bases between them. Germline assignment: CDR1 DFQATT and CDR2 SNEGSKA (reference sequence). CDR3 size: 11 residues. CDR3 DNA: TGCAGTGCAGACAGGAGCTACGAGCAGTACTTC. Its protein product is CSADRSYEQYF.

This chain joins TRBV11-2 and TRBJ1-1; 7 positions agree with TRBD1. This CDR3 spans 15 amino acids. Trimming took 5 bases from V and 1 from J; bases not matched to a gene: 7. Per germline, CDR1 SGHAT and CDR2 FQNNGV. The CDR3 sequence is CASSTLQGKNTEAFF. DNA for the CDR3: TGTGCCAGCAGCACGTTACAGGGGAAGAACACTGAAGCTTTCTTT. The variable domain in full, completed from reference TRBV11-2 and TRBJ1-1, reads EAGVAQSPRYKIIEKRQSVAFWCNPISGHATLYWYQQILGQGPKLLIQFQNNGVVDDSQLPKDRFSAERLKGVDSTLKIQPAKLEDSAVYLCASSTLQGKNTEAFFGQGTRLTVV.

This clone appeared a few times. The V and J genes are TRBV5-4 and TRBJ2-3, with a possible D match to TRBD2 (6 bases). Per the germline V gene, CDR1 is SGHNT and CDR2 is YYREEE (reference sequence). The germline V and J ends were trimmed by 2 bases and 5 bases, with 15 bases remaining between them. The CDR3 is made up of 15 amino acids. CDR3 sequence reads: CASSLASGARDTQYF. The CDR3 DNA follows: TGTGCCAGCAGCTTAGCTTCGGGAGCACGAGATACGCAGTATTTT.

This clone was seen only a few times. The chain has TRBV9 and TRBJ2-3; D is unclear. Trimming stripped 0 bases from V and 4 bases from J, with 12 bases between. Looked up from germline, CDR1 is SGDLS and CDR2 is YYNGEE. This CDR3 is built from 15 residues. CDR3 DNA sequence: TGTGCCAGCAGCGTAGGTGGCCAATTTTCAGATACGCAGTATTTT. This sequence encodes CASSVGGQFSDTQYF.

This clone was seen more than once but under ten times. V gene TRBV9 combines with J gene TRBJ1-6; D might be TRBD1 (5 bases). The germline V gene encodes CDR1 SGDLS and CDR2 YYNGEE. V was trimmed by 0 bases and J by 7 bases, leaving 11 bases between them. This CDR3 is built from 15 residues. CDR3 nucleotides: TGTGCCAGCAGCGTAGTTGGCAGGGTAAATTCACCCCTCCACTTT. It translates to CASSVVGRVNSPLHF.

This clone came up a few times. The rearrangement uses TRBV7-3 and TRBJ2-3, with D possibly TRBD1 on 6 matching bases. This CDR3 has 16 residues. V lost 2 bases to trimming and J lost 1 base, with 13 bases between them. Germline CDR1 SGHTA, CDR2 FQGTGA. CDR3 sequence reads: CASSLRGGVGTDTQYF. In DNA form, the CDR3 reads TGTGCCAGCAGCTTACGAGGGGGTGTGGGCACAGATACGCAGTATTTT.

This clone was recorded a few times. The chain uses TRBV7-6 and TRBJ1-2; tentatively, D is TRBD1 (6 bases). CDR3 length equals 12 residues. Between the trimmed V and J ends, which lost 4 bases and 3 bases, there was a span of 6 bases. The germline V gene encodes CDR1 SGHVS and CDR2 FNYEAQ. For the CDR3, the DNA is TGTGCCAGCAGCTCAGGGGACTATGGCTACACCTTC. Translated, it gives CASSSGDYGYTF. Using reference TRBV7-6 and TRBJ1-2 for the parts outside the CDR3, the full variable domain is GAGVSQSPRYKVTKRGQDVALRCDPISGHVSLYWYRQALGQGPEFLTYFNYEAQQDKSGLPNDRFSAERPEGSISTLTIQRTEQRDSAMYRCASSSGDYGYTFGSGTRLTVV.

V and J are TRBV6-5 and TRBJ2-5; 10 bases are a match to TRBD2. V was clipped by 5 bases and J by 3 bases; unmatched bases: 3. The CDR3 has 14 amino acids. Germline V gives CDR1 MNHEY, CDR2 SVGAGI. The CDR3 nucleotides are TGTGCCAGCAGTCCAGCGGGGGGGAAAGAGACCCAGTACTTC. It encodes CASSPAGGKETQYF.

CDR3 coding DNA: TGCGCCAGCAGCCAAGATCTGATACGGGGGGGCGTGGATAAGCAGTTCTTC. As protein: CASSQDLIRGGVDKQFF. The rearrangement joins TRBV4-3 to TRBJ2-1; 8 nucleotides align to TRBD2. The CDR3 is made up of 17 amino acids. The J segment lost 11 bases and the V segment lost 0 bases, leaving 15 bases of the junction unmatched. Germline CDR1 and CDR2: LGHNA and YSLEER.

This clone was observed a handful of times. The V gene is TRBV15, the J gene TRBJ1-2, with D perhaps matching TRBD1 (5 bases). The CDR3 covers 12 residues. Per germline, CDR1 LNHNV and CDR2 YYDKDF (reference sequence). V was shortened by 5 bases and J by 4 bases, with 8 bases between the two germline ends. The CDR3, as DNA: TGTGCCACCAGCGTAAGGGGCTATGGCTACACCTTC. Translation gives CATSVRGYGYTF.

The CDR3 sequence is CSVLGQGSGTDTQYF. CDR3 DNA: TGCAGCGTGCTGGGACAGGGATCTGGGACAGATACGCAGTATTTT. The chain is built from TRBV29-1 and TRBJ2-3, with 9 positions matching TRBD1. The V segment lost 6 bases and the J segment 3 bases; nucleotides outside the gene matches: 10. CDR1 and CDR2 (germline): SQVTM, ANQGSEA. This CDR3 region has 15 residues.

This clone was seen only a few times. The J gene is TRBJ2-5, the V gene TRBV21-1; the table calls TRBD1, which could not be checked here. TRBV21-1 is termed a pseudogene. The CDR3 contains 16 residues. The CDR3 bases are TGTGCCAGCAGCCTCCGTACAGGGGGGGGCCAAGAGACCCAGTACTTC. Translating it yields CASSLRTGGGQETQYF.

This clone was seen a handful of times. This chain joins TRBV23-1 and TRBJ1-1; D is unresolved. TRBV23-1 is noted as an ORF with a role that remains uncertain. Trimming pared 6 bases from V and 5 bases from J, leaving 25 bases between. The CDR3 contains 17 residues. CDR3 region: CASSQAIKKYGLTEAFF. CDR3 in DNA: TGCGCCAGCAGCCAAGCGATTAAGAAGTACGGCCTTACTGAAGCTTTCTTT.

This clone was seen more than once but under ten times. V gene TRBV19 combines with J gene TRBJ1-1, with 9 nucleotides matching TRBD1. The CDR3 has 15 amino acids. The germline V gene has CDR1 LNHDA and CDR2 SQIVND (reference sequence). After removal of 10 bases from V and 0 bases from J, the junction contained 9 bases not matched to a gene. The CDR3 nucleotides are TGTGCCACCCGGACAGGGGAAGAGGTGAACACTGAAGCTTTCTTT. The encoded protein is CATRTGEEVNTEAFF.

In this sample, this clone turned up a few times. V is TRBV7-3 and J is TRBJ2-6; D possibly corresponds to TRBD2 (5 bases). Germline V gene lookup returns CDR1 SGHTA and CDR2 FQGTGA. The length of the CDR3 is 15 residues. V was trimmed by 3 bases and J by 2 bases, leaving 8 bases between them. CDR3 sequence reads: CASSLEEAGANVLTF. In DNA form, the CDR3 reads TGTGCCAGCAGCTTGGAGGAGGCTGGGGCCAACGTCCTGACTTTC.

J is TRBJ1-6 and V is TRBV7-2; D gene ambiguous. From germline, CDR1 is SGHTA and CDR2 FQGNSA. The CDR3 extends over 15 amino acids. Trimming pared 4 bases from V and 2 bases from J, leaving 9 bases between. The CDR3 DNA follows: TGTGCCAGCAGCTCCCCTCCACCCTATAATTCACCCCTCCACTTT. It encodes CASSSPPPYNSPLHF.

This clone was detected a few times. The rearrangement joins TRBV7-9 to TRBJ1-1; a weak D match, TRBD1 (6 bases). CDR3 length equals 14 residues. V gave up 5 bases and J gave up 4 bases, with 14 bases separating them. Germline CDR1 is SEHNR and CDR2 is FQNEAQ (reference sequence). The CDR3, as DNA: TGTGCCAGCAGCCTCAAACGGACAGTCACTGAAGCTTTCTTT. Its protein is CASSLKRTVTEAFF. Full variable domain (outside the CDR3, taken from reference TRBV7-9 and TRBJ1-1): DTGVSQNPRHKITKRGQNVTFRCDPISEHNRLYWYRQTLGQGPEFLTYFQNEAQLEKSRLLSDRFSAERPKGSFSTLEIQRTEQGDSAMYLCASSLKRTVTEAFFGQGTRLTVV.